These T cell receptor beta chains were read from a single sample in a study of OX40 agonist ivuxolimab in advanced cancers. The repertoire was sequenced with immunoSEQ multiplex PCR; TCRdb's copy has only in-frame clones and lacks some. In the table there are over 45,000 clones, 80% to 90% of which are singletons. The starting material was CD4+ or CD8+ T cells sorted from blood, obtained in a trial of the OX40 agonist ivuxolimab. These receptor sequences come from an adult with an advanced solid tumor such as melanoma, head and neck, liver or kidney cancer. CDR3s include the opening cysteine and the closing phenylalanine or tryptophan. A D gene is named only where the DNA matches it firmly. Clone sizes are given selectively: once, few, many, or a class where the clone is expanded.

-,TRBD2,TRBJ2-7,TRBV2,TGTGCCAGCAGTGGCATACTAGCGGGAGAGTCCTACGAGCAGTACTTC,CASSGILAGESYEQYF
once,-,TRBJ1-2,TRBV29-1,TGCAGCGTTGGACAGACCCTTGGCTACACCTTC,CSVGQTLGYTF
-,-,TRBJ2-5,TRBV11-3,TGTGCCAGCAGCTTAGTCTCCGCACAAGAGACCCAGTACTTC,CASSLVSAQETQYF
large,-,TRBJ2-7,TRBV4-1,TGCGCCAGCAGCCAAGATAGGGGTACCTACGAGCAGTACTTC,CASSQDRGTYEQYF
-,TRBD2,TRBJ2-1,TRBV29-1,TGCAGCGTTGATGGCGGGAGCTCCTACAATGAGCAGTTCTTC,CSVDGGSSYNEQFF
-,TRBD1,TRBJ1-2,TRBV29-1,TGCAGCGTCCTGACAGGGGCAAATGGCTACACCTTC,CSVLTGANGYTF
-,-,TRBJ1-4,TRBV19,TGTGCCAGTAGTATAGTGGCAGGAAATGAAAAACTGTTTTTT,CASSIVAGNEKLFF
-,TRBD2,TRBJ2-5,TRBV11-2,TGTGCCAGCAGCCCTCGCCTAGCGGGCCAAGAGACCCAGTACTTC,CASSPRLAGQETQYF
-,TRBD2,TRBJ2-1,TRBV11-2,TGTGCCAGCAGCTTACTAGCGGGAGGTGGTCATGAGCAGTTCTTC,CASSLLAGGGHEQFF
-,-,TRBJ1-3,TRBV27,TGTGCCAGCAGTTTAGGCCCCGTGGCAGGAAACACCATATATTTT,CASSLGPVAGNTIYF
-,TRBD2,TRBJ2-1,TRBV19,TGTGCCAGTAGTAGAATAGCGGGGGGAAACAATGAGCAGTTCTTC,CASSRIAGGNNEQFF
-,-,TRBJ1-1,TRBV19,TGTGCCAGTAGTTACGGAATGAACACTGAAGCTTTCTTT,CASSYGMNTEAFF
-,TRBD2,TRBJ2-1,TRBV4-1,TGCGCCAGCAGCCAGGGAGCGGGGGGCCCGTGGAATGAGCAGTTCTTC,CASSQGAGGPWNEQFF
-,TRBD2,TRBJ2-2,TRBV5-1,TGCGCCAGCAGCTTGGGACTAGCGGGGATTACGAACACCGGGGAGCTGTTTTTT,CASSLGLAGITNTGELFF
-,TRBD2,TRBJ2-1,TRBV2,TGTGCCAGCAGTGACGGGACTAGCATCCCCTACAATGAGCAGTTCTTC,CASSDGTSIPYNEQFF
-,-,TRBJ1-1,TRBV9,TGTGCCAGCAGCGCCGGGGGGTCTGAAGCTTTCTTT,CASSAGGSEAFF
-,-,TRBJ2-2,TRBV7-9,TGTGCCAGCAGGGCAGTTAGCACCGGGGAGCTGTTTTTT,CASRAVSTGELFF
-,-,TRBJ2-1,TRBV7-8,TGTGCCAGCAGCTTAGGGTCCGAATACAATGAGCAGTTCTTC,CASSLGSEYNEQFF
-,-,TRBJ2-7,TRBV19,TGTGCCAGTAGTATAGGAGACCCAAATTACGAGCAGTACTTC,CASSIGDPNYEQYF
-,-,TRBJ2-2,TRBV7-9,TGTGCCAGCAGCCAACCTCGGTACGCGAACACCGGGGAGCTGTTTTTT,CASSQPRYANTGELFF
-,-,TRBJ2-5,TRBV5-5,TGTGCCAGCAGCTCGGACCTCCAGGAGACCCAGTACTTC,CASSSDLQETQYF
-,TRBD2,TRBJ2-3,TRBV27,TGTGCCAGCAGTTTACGCCCCGGACTAGCGGGAAGCACAGATACGCAGTATTTT,CASSLRPGLAGSTDTQYF
once,-,TRBJ2-7,TRBV7-8,TGTGCCAGCAGCTTAGTCGCAGGGAACTACGAGCAGTACTTC,CASSLVAGNYEQYF